These 29 T cell receptor beta chains originate from one sample sequenced in a study of CD8 T cells in ankylosing spondylitis. Study-level findings and limits: Ankylosing spondylitis blood appeared to carry a characteristic TCR beta motif of roughly 8 highly homologous variants.

The antigens of these receptors remain unknown. Using its own MiXCR run on the 5' RACE reads, TCRdb lists one record per CDR3 protein. The table includes roughly 220,000 distinct CDR3 sequences, approximately 20% detected once. The sequenced material came from blood, either unsorted or a sorted T cell fraction (not recorded which). The receptors stem from a male donor with ankylosing spondylitis.

This clonotype came up a few times. V is TRBV12-3 or TRBV12-4 and J is TRBJ1-5; D might be TRBD1 (6 bases). V dropped 4 bases and J dropped 5 bases, with 12 bases sitting between them. The CDR3 loop spans 14 amino acids. CDR3 coding DNA: TGTGCCAGCAGTTCCCAGGGGCTGCATCAGCCCCAGCATTTT. Translation: CASSSQGLHQPQHF.

This clonotype turned up a few times. This chain joins TRBV12-3 or TRBV12-4 and TRBJ2-1; 7 positions match TRBD1. Germline trimming cut 10 bases from V and 0 bases from J; bases unmatched to any gene: 6. CDR3 length: 14 amino acids. The CDR3 reads CATTQGSSYNEQFF. CDR3 coding DNA: TGTGCCACCACACAGGGGTCCTCCTACAATGAGCAGTTCTTC.

This clonotype was counted between two and nine times. The chain combines TRBV29-1 with TRBJ2-4; perhaps D is TRBD1 or TRBD2 (6 bases each). Germline CDR1 SQVTM, CDR2 ANQGSEA. CDR3 length equals 14 residues. With 4 bases removed from V and 3 bases from J, the gap between germline ends came to 13 bases. CDR3 loop: CSVGGAEDKNIQYF. The CDR3 DNA reads as TGCAGCGTTGGGGGGGCCGAAGACAAAAACATTCAGTACTTC.

This clonotype has a handful of counts. This chain joins TRBV27 and TRBJ1-1; no definite D call. The V gene lost 4 bases and the J gene lost 7 bases, with 7 bases spanning the gap. This CDR3 has 11 residues. CDR1 is MNHEY and CDR2 is SMNVEV in the germline V gene (reference sequence). The CDR3 is CASSSPGEAFF. The CDR3 DNA is TGTGCCAGCAGTTCCCCGGGTGAAGCTTTCTTT.

This clonotype was observed a few times. The rearrangement uses TRBV4-3 and TRBJ2-2; D not certain. The CDR3 is made up of 16 amino acids. Per germline, CDR1 LGHNA and CDR2 YSLEER. V dropped 0 bases and J dropped 1 base, with 9 bases sitting between them. CDR3 protein: CASSQDNTLNTGELFF. CDR3 nucleotide sequence: TGCGCCAGCAGCCAAGATAATACCTTGAACACCGGGGAGCTGTTTTTT.

There are a few counts of this clonotype. The J gene is TRBJ2-1, the V gene TRBV3-1; D might be TRBD2 (6 bases). Trimming pared 4 bases from V and 9 bases from J, leaving 13 bases between. CDR3 size: 13 residues. CDR1 and CDR2 from the germline V gene are LGHDT and YNNKEL (reference sequence). This CDR3 is CASSLGGLSEQFF. CDR3 nucleotide sequence: TGTGCCAGCAGCCTCGGGGGACTCTCTGAGCAGTTCTTC.

This clonotype has more than one count but fewer than ten. J is TRBJ1-2 and V is TRBV7-9; unclear D gene. CDR1 is SEHNR and CDR2 is FQNEAQ in the germline V gene (reference sequence). Trimming took off 9 bases at V and 4 bases at J, with 12 bases between the two ends. This CDR3 contains 12 residues. The CDR3 sequence is CASLEGVYGYTF. The CDR3 region has the DNA TGTGCCAGTCTCGAGGGAGTCTATGGCTACACCTTC.

This clonotype came up a few times. The chain joins TRBV9 to TRBJ2-6; D is perhaps TRBD1 (5 bases). The V and J ends lost 0 bases and 1 base respectively, with 5 bases between them. CDR3 size: 15 residues. Germline CDR1 reads SGDLS; CDR2 reads YYNGEE. DNA of the CDR3: TGTGCCAGCAGCGTAGCAGGGTCTGGGGCCAACGTCCTGACTTTC. Translated: CASSVAGSGANVLTF.

The chain links TRBV6-5 to TRBJ2-1, with D tentatively TRBD1 (5 bases). Germline V lookup: CDR1 MNHEY, CDR2 SVGAGI. The CDR3 runs 15 residues. Trimming shortened V by 0 bases and J by 8 bases, and 14 bases separated the two germline ends. The CDR3 spells CASSYSMAGLDEQFF. In nucleotides, the CDR3 is TGTGCCAGCAGTTACTCGATGGCAGGGCTGGATGAGCAGTTCTTC.

The rearrangement joins TRBV9 to TRBJ2-1; TRBD1 agrees at 7 bases. Germline V gives CDR1 SGDLS, CDR2 YYNGEE. After removal of 7 bases from V and 2 bases from J, the junction contained 6 bases not matched to a gene. The CDR3 is 14 amino acids. CDR3 residues: CASPGTVPYNEQFF. CDR3 DNA sequence: TGTGCCAGCCCCGGGACAGTCCCCTACAATGAGCAGTTCTTC. The whole variable domain, filled in from reference TRBV9 and TRBJ2-1, reads DSGVTQTPKHLITATGQRVTLRCSPRSGDLSVYWYQQSLDQGLQFLIQYYNGEERAKGNILERFSAQQFPDLHSELNLSSLELGDSALYFCASPGTVPYNEQFFGPGTRLTVL.

The CDR3 sequence is CASSWWQGASYEQYF. CDR3 nucleotide sequence: TGTGCCAGCAGCTGGTGGCAGGGCGCCTCCTACGAGCAGTACTTC. The chain has TRBV7-2 and TRBJ2-7, with D tentatively TRBD1 (5 bases). Germline V gene lookup returns CDR1 SGHTA and CDR2 FQGNSA. The V gene lost 4 bases and the J gene lost 0 bases, with 13 bases spanning the gap. The length of the CDR3 is 15 residues.

This clonotype was detected a few times. The chain carries TRBV7-3 and TRBJ2-5; tentatively, D is TRBD2 (6 bases). V was clipped by 0 bases and J by 2 bases, with 7 bases between them. Germline CDR1 is SGHTA and CDR2 is FQGTGA. The CDR3 totals 14 residues. The CDR3 sequence: CASSLTGGQETQYF. The CDR3 coding sequence is TGTGCCAGCAGCTTAACGGGAGGTCAAGAGACCCAGTACTTC.

The rearrangement uses TRBV12-3 or TRBV12-4 and TRBJ2-5; 7 nucleotides line up with TRBD1. CDR3 length: 15 amino acids. The V and J ends lost 5 bases and 0 bases, in that order; junction bases with no gene match: 6. CDR3 sequence reads: CASSTGALYQETQYF. The CDR3 region has the DNA TGTGCCAGCAGTACAGGGGCCTTGTACCAAGAGACCCAGTACTTC.

The rearrangement joins TRBV7-9 to TRBJ2-5, with 7 positions matching TRBD1. The CDR3 consists of 14 residues. The V segment lost 5 bases and the J segment 1 base; nucleotides outside the gene matches: 4. CDR1 is SEHNR and CDR2 is FQNEAQ in the germline V gene (reference sequence). Here the CDR3 DNA reads TGTGCCAGCAGCCCGCGGACAGGCCAAGAGACCCAGTACTTC. Translating it yields CASSPRTGQETQYF.

This chain connects TRBV11-2 to TRBJ1-2, with TRBD1 as a possible D gene (5 bases). The V gene's germline CDR1 is SGHAT and CDR2 FQNNGV. Trimming removed 1 base at V and 4 bases at J, with 7 bases between. CDR3 length: 13 amino acids. CDR3 bases: TGTGCCAGCAGCTTAGCCACAGGCTATGGCTACACCTTC. The encoded protein is CASSLATGYGYTF.

The chain links TRBV3-1 to TRBJ2-1, with D hard to call. Germline CDR1 reads LGHDT; CDR2 reads YNNKEL (reference sequence). CDR3 length: 16 residues. The germline V and J ends were trimmed by 1 base and 0 bases, with 10 bases remaining between them. The CDR3 region has the DNA TGTGCCAGCAGCCAAGTTGGCGGCGGCTCCTACAATGAGCAGTTCTTC. Amino acid sequence: CASSQVGGGSYNEQFF.

The J gene is TRBJ2-7, the V gene TRBV4-3; D unclear. The germline V gene has CDR1 LGHNA and CDR2 YSLEER. The V end lost 4 bases, the J end lost 1 base, and 11 bases lay between the germline ends. The CDR3 consists of 14 residues. The CDR3 protein is CASSPSWGSYEQYF. CDR3 in DNA: TGCGCCAGCAGCCCATCCTGGGGATCCTACGAGCAGTACTTC.

The CDR3 here is CASFRGGADTQYF. In DNA, the CDR3 is TGTGCCAGCTTTAGGGGGGGGGCAGATACGCAGTATTTT. This rearrangement joins TRBV12-3 or TRBV12-4 to TRBJ2-3; a possible D gene is TRBD2 (7 bases). The CDR3 extends over 13 amino acids. V dropped 8 bases and J dropped 4 bases, with 13 bases sitting between them.

At least ten counts were recorded for this clonotype. This rearrangement joins TRBV12-3 or TRBV12-4 to TRBJ2-7, with D hard to call. The CDR3 length is 15 residues. Trimming took off 3 bases at V and 0 bases at J, with 12 bases between the two ends. The CDR3, as DNA: TGTGCCAGCAGTTTCGGAGAGGAAAGCTCCTACGAGCAGTACTTC. This codes for CASSFGEESSYEQYF.

Turning to this clonotype: The CDR3 does not close with the conserved phenylalanine or tryptophan, likely indicating a read error. V and J are TRBV5-5 and TRBJ2-7, with TRBD2 matching over 7 bases. With 0 bases clipped from V and 0 bases from J, the junction kept 3 bases outside the gene matches. CDR3 length equals 15 residues. CDR1 SGHKS and CDR2 YYEKEE come from the germline V gene (reference sequence). This CDR3 reads CASSLAGGLSYEQYL. In nucleotides, the CDR3 is TGTGCCAGCAGCTTGGCGGGGGGACTCTCCTACGAGCAGTACCTC.

This rearrangement joins TRBV11-2 to TRBJ2-2; no definite D call. The CDR3 runs 15 residues. Looked up from germline, CDR1 is SGHAT and CDR2 is FQNNGV. With 5 bases removed from V and 2 bases from J, the gap between germline ends came to 12 bases. The CDR3 spells CASSPWAVNTGELFF. DNA of the CDR3: TGTGCCAGCAGCCCCTGGGCCGTAAACACCGGGGAGCTGTTTTTT.

This chain uses TRBV20-1 with TRBJ2-7, with D possibly TRBD1 on 5 matching bases. The V end lost 1 base, the J end lost 2 bases, and 12 bases lay between the germline ends. The CDR3 spans 14 residues. Germline V lookup: CDR1 DFQATT, CDR2 SNEGSKA (reference sequence). The DNA of the CDR3 is TGCAGTGCTAGAGCCCACGACAGTACCTACGAGCAGTACTTC. Translating it yields CSARAHDSTYEQYF.

This clonotype was observed at least ten times. The chain is built from TRBV7-9 and TRBJ1-1; unclear D gene. The germline V and J ends were trimmed by 5 bases and 5 bases, with 6 bases remaining between them. CDR3 length: 11 residues. CDR1 and CDR2 (germline): SEHNR, FQNEAQ (reference sequence). CDR3 sequence reads: CASSPGTEAFF. The CDR3 DNA reads as TGTGCCAGCAGCCCTGGTACTGAAGCTTTCTTT.

A few counts support this clonotype. The rearrangement uses TRBV9 and TRBJ2-2; the match to TRBD2 covers 7 bases. The CDR3 is made up of 16 amino acids. V lost 0 bases and J lost 7; bases outside the gene matches: 9. Germline values: CDR1 SGDLS, CDR2 YYNGEE. The CDR3 DNA is TGTGCCAGCAGCGTAGATGCAGGACTAGAGAGCGGGGAGCTGTTTTTT. It is translated as CASSVDAGLESGELFF.

This clonotype appeared a few times. The V gene is TRBV29-1, the J gene TRBJ1-2; TRBD1 aligns across 7 bases. This CDR3 is 13 amino acids long. Germline-derived CDR1 and CDR2 are SQVTM and ANQGSEA. The junction had 12 bases not matched to a gene; V was cut back by 8 bases and J by 6 bases. Written as DNA, the CDR3 is TGCAGCACCGACTCGACAGGGAGCGATGGCTACACCTTC. Translation: CSTDSTGSDGYTF.

The rearrangement joins TRBV29-1 to TRBJ1-1; 7 bases are a match to TRBD1. CDR3 size: 14 residues. Trimming took 6 bases from V and 0 from J; bases not matched to a gene: 7. Germline lookup yields CDR1 SQVTM and CDR2 ANQGSEA. The CDR3 DNA reads TGCAGCGTCACCGGGACAGTCATGAACACTGAAGCTTTCTTT. Translated: CSVTGTVMNTEAFF.

This clonotype was detected ten times or more. The chain uses TRBV12-3 or TRBV12-4 and TRBJ2-7; tentatively, D is TRBD2 (6 bases). Trimming shortened V by 5 bases and J by 0 bases, and 11 bases separated the two germline ends. The CDR3 contains 14 residues. CDR3 DNA: TGTGCCAGCAGTCCCGGGGGAAACTCCTACGAGCAGTACTTC. Its protein is CASSPGGNSYEQYF.

CDR3 region: CASSSLGGSVGKAEAFF. The CDR3 DNA sequence: TGTGCCAGCAGTTCCCTAGGGGGTAGTGTGGGGAAGGCTGAAGCTTTCTTT. The V gene is TRBV28, the J gene TRBJ1-1, with a possible D match to TRBD1 (6 bases). The ends were cut back, 4 bases at V and 6 bases at J, with 24 bases in the middle. Germline CDR1 is MDHEN and CDR2 is SYDVKM. The CDR3 length is 17 residues.

The chain recombines TRBV9 with TRBJ2-1; 8 nucleotides line up with TRBD2. The V segment lost 6 bases and the J segment 8 bases; nucleotides outside the gene matches: 10. In germline, CDR1 is SGDLS, CDR2 YYNGEE. This CDR3 has 14 residues. The DNA of the CDR3 is TGTGCCAGCAATCCTGACCTAGCGGGTCATGAGCAGTTCTTC. Translation: CASNPDLAGHEQFF.